One T cell receptor (beta chain) is described in this entry. The data stem from a study of blood T cell repertoires in COVID-19. Turning to the study itself: From T cells, B-cell-depleted T cells, or PBMCs came the material, which was cDNA or gDNA.

Repertoires were generated with immunoSEQ multiplex PCR, while TCRdb's copy carries only in-frame clones and drops some. In the table there are about 200,000 clones, approximately 89% of which are singletons. The germline V gene has CDR1 LNHDA and CDR2 SQIVND (reference sequence). The CDR3 is 15 amino acids. V lost 2 bases and J lost 1, with 11 bases in between. Material: PBMCs or T cells enriched from blood (not recorded which). J is TRBJ1-1 and V is TRBV19; D is undetermined. The sequence was collected from a woman aged 40 to 50 with acute COVID-19. The DNA of the CDR3 is TGTGCCAGTAGTATACGGCCGGGAACGAACACTGAAGCTTTCTTT. This translates into CASSIRPGTNTEAFF.